This passage covers 9 T cell receptor beta chains from one sample sequenced in a study of identical twins. TCRdb recomputed calls from the 5' RACE reads with MiXCR, one row per CDR3 protein. The sample has hundreds of thousands of distinct CDR3 sequences, about 20% seen once; the top ten hold 10% to 15%. These data were likewise used in another study, on T cells expressing NK-cell markers.

The sample taken for sequencing was PBMCs. The receptors originated from a woman aged 18 to 35 in good health.

This clonotype turned up a few times. The V gene is TRBV20-1, the J gene TRBJ1-5; no clear D gene. The CDR3 length is 14 residues. Germline V gene sequence: CDR1 DFQATT, CDR2 SNEGSKA (reference sequence). The V gene lost 4 bases and the J gene lost 0 bases, with 10 bases spanning the gap. CDR3 loop: CSAIGGPSNQPQHF. CDR3 sequence (DNA): TGCAGTGCTATTGGAGGGCCTAGCAATCAGCCCCAGCATTTT.

V is TRBV3-1 and J is TRBJ2-6; no firm D call. The CDR3 consists of 15 residues. Germline-derived CDR1 and CDR2 are LGHDT and YNNKEL (reference sequence). Trimming removed 0 bases from V and 5 bases from J, with 8 bases in between. CDR3 DNA sequence: TGTGCCAGCAGCCAAGATTCCCGGTGGGCCAACGTCCTGACTTTC. Translating it yields CASSQDSRWANVLTF.

The sample holds one count of this clonotype. The rearrangement joins TRBV9 to TRBJ2-3; 9 bases line up with TRBD2. V lost 9 bases and J lost 3; bases outside the gene matches: 8. CDR1 is SGDLS, CDR2 YYNGEE, per germline. The length of the CDR3 is 14 residues. CDR3 DNA: TGTGCCACGGGGCGGGGGGGCCGGACAGATACGCAGTATTTT. Residues: CATGRGGRTDTQYF. Variable domain in full (rest from reference TRBV9 and TRBJ2-3): DSGVTQTPKHLITATGQRVTLRCSPRSGDLSVYWYQQSLDQGLQFLIQYYNGEERAKGNILERFSAQQFPDLHSELNLSSLELGDSALYFCATGRGGRTDTQYFGPGTRLTVL.

The table lists this clonotype with a few counts. V usage is TRBV5-1 and J usage is TRBJ1-1; possible D gene TRBD1, 6 bases. The CDR3 length is 15 residues. Between the trimmed V and J ends, which lost 0 bases and 2 bases, there was a span of 11 bases. Germline CDR1 and CDR2: SGHRS and YFSETQ. CDR3 DNA sequence: TGCGCCAGCAGCTTGGACGGCAGGGGAAACACTGAAGCTTTCTTT. This sequence encodes CASSLDGRGNTEAFF.

This clonotype was picked up a small number of times. The chain links TRBV20-1 to TRBJ2-1; 10 bases align to TRBD2. CDR1 and CDR2 (germline): DFQATT, SNEGSKA (reference sequence). J was trimmed by 9 bases and V by 3 bases; bases with no gene match: 8. The CDR3 has 14 amino acids. The CDR3 DNA reads as TGCAGTGCTAGTCTCAGCGGGAGGGCCGCTGAGCAGTTCTTC. Translating it yields CSASLSGRAAEQFF.

CDR3 protein: CSVGGFNQPQHF. In DNA, the CDR3 is TGCAGCGTTGGAGGGTTCAATCAGCCCCAGCATTTT. The J gene is TRBJ1-5, the V gene TRBV29-1; D not certain. CDR3 length: 12 residues. Trimming stripped 4 bases from V and 3 bases from J, with 7 bases between. Germline-derived CDR1 and CDR2 are SQVTM and ANQGSEA.

This clonotype was observed a few times. The chain combines TRBV6-2 or TRBV6-3 with TRBJ2-7; 8 bases map to TRBD1. V lost 5 bases to trimming and J lost 3 bases; unmatched junction nucleotides: 3. From germline, CDR1 is MNHEY and CDR2 SVGEGT. This CDR3 has 13 residues. The CDR3 nucleotides read TGTGCCAGCAGTCAACAGGGGGACTACGAGCAGTACTTC. Amino acid sequence: CASSQQGDYEQYF.

This clonotype was detected a few times. The genes are TRBV7-3 and TRBJ2-7, with 7 nucleotides matching TRBD2. The V gene end was trimmed by 5 bases and the J gene end by 11 bases; junction bases not matched to a gene: 6. Germline V CDR1 and CDR2: SGHTA, FQGTGA. The CDR3 sequence is 11 residues long. The CDR3 sequence: CASSSGVKKYF. CDR3 coding DNA: TGTGCCAGCAGCAGCGGGGTTAAAAAGTACTTC. The full variable domain, in which reference TRBV7-3 and TRBJ2-7 provide the parts outside the CDR3, is GAGVSQTPSNKVTEKGKYVELRCDPISGHTALYWYRQSLGQGPEFLIYFQGTGAADDSGLPNDRFFAVRPEGSVSTLKIQRTERGDSAVYLCASSSGVKKYFGPGTRLTVT.

This clonotype was detected many times. The V and J genes are TRBV12-3 or TRBV12-4 and TRBJ1-1, with D hard to call. This CDR3 is built from 13 residues. The V end was cut by 2 bases, the J end by 6 bases, with 10 bases between. CDR3 bases: TGTGCCAGCAGTTTATTGGAGACATCTGAAGCTTTCTTT. Its protein is CASSLLETSEAFF.